The clone carrying this TCR beta chain was seen once. Its matching antigen is unknown. This specimen comes from a study of T cell responses to AZD1222 COVID-19 vaccine. Trimming at V came to 0 bases and at J to 5 bases, leaving 9 bases not matched to a gene. The germline CDR1 and CDR2 sequences are SGDLS and YYNGEE. The CDR3 contains 17 residues. Notes on the study in general: With dominance at 160-218 and 743-854, vaccine-associated CD4 TCRs spanned spike. Spike-specific TCR breadth rose after two AZD1222 doses, and depth rose as well. Reportedly, nearly half the spike-specific TCRs target unmutated variant regions. Mostly white British, mostly female donors; authors suggested clonal diversity may be underestimated.

The repertoire was sequenced with immunoSEQ multiplex PCR; TCRdb's copy has only in-frame clones and lacks some. This table has about 180,000 clones, 88% appearing once. The source is an adult who received the AZD1222 COVID-19 vaccine. The sequences come from peripheral blood, collected 28 days after the second AZD1222 dose. The gene calls are TRBV9 and TRBJ2-2; 8 bases fit TRBD1. For the CDR3, the DNA is TGTGCCAGCAGCGTAGTGTCTCAGGGGGCGAGAACCGGGGAGCTGTTTTTT. Its translation: CASSVVSQGARTGELFF.